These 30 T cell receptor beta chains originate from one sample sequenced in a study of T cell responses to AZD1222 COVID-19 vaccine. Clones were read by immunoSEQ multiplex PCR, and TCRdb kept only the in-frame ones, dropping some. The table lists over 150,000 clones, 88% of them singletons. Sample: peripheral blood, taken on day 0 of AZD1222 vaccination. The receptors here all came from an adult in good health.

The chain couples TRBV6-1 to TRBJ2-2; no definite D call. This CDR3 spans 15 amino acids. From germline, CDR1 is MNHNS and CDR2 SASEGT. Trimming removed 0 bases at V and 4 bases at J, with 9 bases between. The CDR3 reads CASSEAVTFTGELFF. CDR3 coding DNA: TGTGCCAGCAGTGAAGCAGTGACTTTCACCGGGGAGCTGTTTTTT.

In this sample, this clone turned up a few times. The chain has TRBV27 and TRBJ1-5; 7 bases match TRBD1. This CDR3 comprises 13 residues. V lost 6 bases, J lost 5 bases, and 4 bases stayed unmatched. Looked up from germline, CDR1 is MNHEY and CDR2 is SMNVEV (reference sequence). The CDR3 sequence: CASRQGRYQPQHF. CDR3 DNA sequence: TGTGCCAGCAGACAGGGGCGGTATCAGCCCCAGCATTTT.

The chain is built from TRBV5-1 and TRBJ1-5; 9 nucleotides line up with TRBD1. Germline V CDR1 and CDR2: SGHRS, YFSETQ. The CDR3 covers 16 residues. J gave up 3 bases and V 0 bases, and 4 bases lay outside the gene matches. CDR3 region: CASSLEGQGPNQPQHF. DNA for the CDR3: TGCGCCAGCAGCTTGGAGGGACAGGGACCCAATCAGCCCCAGCATTTT. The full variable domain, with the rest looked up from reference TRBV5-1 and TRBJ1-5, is KAGVTQTPRYLIKTRGQQVTLSCSPISGHRSVSWYQQTPGQGLQFLFEYFSETQRNKGNFPGRFSGRQFSNSRSEMNVSTLELGDSALYLCASSLEGQGPNQPQHFGDGTRLSIL.

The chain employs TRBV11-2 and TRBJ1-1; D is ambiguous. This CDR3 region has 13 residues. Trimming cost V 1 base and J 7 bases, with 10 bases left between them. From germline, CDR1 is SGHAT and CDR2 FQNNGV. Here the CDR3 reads CASSLADIHEAFF. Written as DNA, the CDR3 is TGTGCCAGCAGCTTAGCAGATATACATGAAGCTTTCTTT.

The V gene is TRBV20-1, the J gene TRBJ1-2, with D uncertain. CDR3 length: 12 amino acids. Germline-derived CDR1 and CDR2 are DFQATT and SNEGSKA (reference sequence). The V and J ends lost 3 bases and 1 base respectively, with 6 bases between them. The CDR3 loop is CSASRSNYGYTF. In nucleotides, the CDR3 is TGCAGTGCTAGTCGAAGTAACTATGGCTACACCTTC.

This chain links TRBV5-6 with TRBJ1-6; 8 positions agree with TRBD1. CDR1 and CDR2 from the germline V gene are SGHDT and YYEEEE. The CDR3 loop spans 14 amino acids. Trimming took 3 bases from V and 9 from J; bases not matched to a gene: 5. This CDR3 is CASSSGQGGSPLHF. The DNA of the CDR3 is TGTGCCAGCAGCTCCGGACAGGGCGGTTCACCCCTCCACTTT.

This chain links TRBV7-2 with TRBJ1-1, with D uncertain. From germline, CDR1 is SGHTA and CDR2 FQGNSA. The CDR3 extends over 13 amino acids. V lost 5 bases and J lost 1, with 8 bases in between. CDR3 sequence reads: CASSHGTNTEAFF. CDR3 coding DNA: TGTGCCAGCAGCCATGGAACGAACACTGAAGCTTTCTTT.

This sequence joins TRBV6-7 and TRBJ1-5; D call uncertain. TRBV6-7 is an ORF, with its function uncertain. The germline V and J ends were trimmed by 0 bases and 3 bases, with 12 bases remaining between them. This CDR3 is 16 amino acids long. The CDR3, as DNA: TGTGCCAGCAGTTACTCTCCGGGCTTGCCCAATCAGCCCCAGCATTTT. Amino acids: CASSYSPGLPNQPQHF.

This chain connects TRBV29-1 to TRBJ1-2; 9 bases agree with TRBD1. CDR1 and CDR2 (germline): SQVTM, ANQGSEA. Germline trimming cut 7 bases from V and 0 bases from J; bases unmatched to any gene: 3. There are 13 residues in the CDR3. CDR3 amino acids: CSDTGGANYGYTF. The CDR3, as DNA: TGCAGCGACACAGGGGGCGCTAACTATGGCTACACCTTC.

As DNA, the CDR3 is TGTGCCAGCAGTTTAAGGGTTGGCTACACCTTC. This codes for CASSLRVGYTF. This chain links TRBV28 with TRBJ1-2; D not certain. CDR1 and CDR2 (germline): MDHEN, SYDVKM. The CDR3 extends over 11 amino acids. V lost 2 bases and J lost 7, with 5 bases in between.

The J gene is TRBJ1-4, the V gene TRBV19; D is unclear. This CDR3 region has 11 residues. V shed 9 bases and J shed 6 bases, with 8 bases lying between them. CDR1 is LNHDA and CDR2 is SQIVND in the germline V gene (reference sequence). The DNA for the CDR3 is TGTGCCAGCTGGAGCGATGAAAAACTGTTTTTT. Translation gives CASWSDEKLFF.

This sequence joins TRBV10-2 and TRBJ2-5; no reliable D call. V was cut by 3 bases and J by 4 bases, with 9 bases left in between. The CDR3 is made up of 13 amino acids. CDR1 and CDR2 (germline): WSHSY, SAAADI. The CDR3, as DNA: TGCGCCAGCAGTGATAACAGCAGAGAGACCCAGTACTTC. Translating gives CASSDNSRETQYF.

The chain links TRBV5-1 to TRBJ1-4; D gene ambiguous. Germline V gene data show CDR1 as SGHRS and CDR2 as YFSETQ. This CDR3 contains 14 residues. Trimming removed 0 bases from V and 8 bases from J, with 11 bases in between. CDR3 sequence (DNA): TGCGCCAGCAGCTTGGGCAGAGCGGGGGAAAAACTGTTTTTT. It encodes CASSLGRAGEKLFF. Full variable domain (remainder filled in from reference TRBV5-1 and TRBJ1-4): KAGVTQTPRYLIKTRGQQVTLSCSPISGHRSVSWYQQTPGQGLQFLFEYFSETQRNKGNFPGRFSGRQFSNSRSEMNVSTLELGDSALYLCASSLGRAGEKLFFGSGTQLSVL.

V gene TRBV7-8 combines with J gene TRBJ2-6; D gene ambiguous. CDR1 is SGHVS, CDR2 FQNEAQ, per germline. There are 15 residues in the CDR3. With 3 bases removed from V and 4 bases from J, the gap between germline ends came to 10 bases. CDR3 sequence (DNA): TGTGCCAGCAGCTTTGACCTCACAGGGGCCAACGTCCTGACTTTC. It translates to CASSFDLTGANVLTF.

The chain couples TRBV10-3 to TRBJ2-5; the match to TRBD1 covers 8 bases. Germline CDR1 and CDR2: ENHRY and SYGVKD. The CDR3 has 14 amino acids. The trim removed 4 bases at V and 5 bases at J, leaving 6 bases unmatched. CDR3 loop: CAISAPGGSETQYF. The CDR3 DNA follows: TGTGCCATCAGTGCACCAGGGGGCAGCGAGACCCAGTACTTC.

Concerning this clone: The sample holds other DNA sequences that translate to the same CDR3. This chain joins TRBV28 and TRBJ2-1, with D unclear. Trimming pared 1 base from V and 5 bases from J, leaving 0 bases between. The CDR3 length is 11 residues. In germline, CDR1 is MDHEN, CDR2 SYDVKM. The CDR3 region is CASSLYNEQFF. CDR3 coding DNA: TGTGCCAGCAGTTTATACAATGAGCAGTTCTTC.

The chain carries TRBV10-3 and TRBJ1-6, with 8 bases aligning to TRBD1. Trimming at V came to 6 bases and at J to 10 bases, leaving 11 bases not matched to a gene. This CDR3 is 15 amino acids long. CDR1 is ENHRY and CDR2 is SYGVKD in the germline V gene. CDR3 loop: CAISLRQGSDSPLHF. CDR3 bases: TGTGCCATCAGCCTTCGACAGGGGTCGGACTCACCCCTCCACTTT.

In DNA, the CDR3 is TGCGCCAGCAGCCCCGGACAGGGGACTCCTGGTGGCTACACCTTC. Translating gives CASSPGQGTPGGYTF. This chain joins TRBV5-1 and TRBJ1-2; 9 bases are shared with TRBD1. Germline values: CDR1 SGHRS, CDR2 YFSETQ. The CDR3 runs to 15 residues. J was trimmed by 7 bases and V by 4 bases; bases with no gene match: 11.

This CDR3 is CASSPVVNYEQYF. As DNA, the CDR3 is TGTGCCAGCAGCCCCGTCGTTAACTACGAGCAGTACTTC. This sequence joins TRBV12-3 or TRBV12-4 and TRBJ2-7; D call uncertain. V dropped 6 bases and J dropped 3 bases, with 12 bases sitting between them. The CDR3 runs 13 residues.

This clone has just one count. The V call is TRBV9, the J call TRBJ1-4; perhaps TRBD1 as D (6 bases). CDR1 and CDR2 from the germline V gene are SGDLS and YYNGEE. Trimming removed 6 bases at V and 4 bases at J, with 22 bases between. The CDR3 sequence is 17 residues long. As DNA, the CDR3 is TGTGCCAGCAACGTCGGGGATGGGGGGACACGTAATGAAAAACTGTTTTTT. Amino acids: CASNVGDGGTRNEKLFF.

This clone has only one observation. The CDR3 coding sequence is TGTGCCAGCAGTTTTGGCCAGGGTAGCTATGGCTACACCTTC. Translating gives CASSFGQGSYGYTF. The genes are TRBV28 and TRBJ1-2, with D possibly matching TRBD1 (5 bases). V was cut by 3 bases and J by 4 bases, with 12 bases left in between. Germline CDR1 MDHEN, CDR2 SYDVKM. The CDR3 runs 14 residues.

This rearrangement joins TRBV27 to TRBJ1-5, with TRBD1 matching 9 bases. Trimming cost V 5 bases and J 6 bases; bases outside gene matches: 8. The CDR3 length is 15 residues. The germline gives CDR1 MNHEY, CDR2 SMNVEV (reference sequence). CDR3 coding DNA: TGTGCCAGCAGTCCCAGCGGACAGGGGACTCAGCCCCAGCATTTT. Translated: CASSPSGQGTQPQHF.

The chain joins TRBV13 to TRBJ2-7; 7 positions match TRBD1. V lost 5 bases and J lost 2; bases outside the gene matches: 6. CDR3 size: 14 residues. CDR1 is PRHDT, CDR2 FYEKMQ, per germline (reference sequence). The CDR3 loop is CASSPRGPAYEQYF. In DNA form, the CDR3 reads TGTGCCAGCAGCCCAAGGGGGCCCGCCTACGAGCAGTACTTC. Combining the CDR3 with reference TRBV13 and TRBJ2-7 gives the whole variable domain AAGVIQSPRHLIKEKRETATLKCYPIPRHDTVYWYQQGPGQDPQFLISFYEKMQSDKGSIPDRFSAQQFSDYHSELNMSSLELGDSALYFCASSPRGPAYEQYFGPGTRLTVT.

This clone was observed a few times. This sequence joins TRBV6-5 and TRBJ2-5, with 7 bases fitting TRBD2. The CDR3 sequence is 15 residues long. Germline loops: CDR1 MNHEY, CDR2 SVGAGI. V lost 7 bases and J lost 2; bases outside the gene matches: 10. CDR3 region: CASISTSDYQETQYF. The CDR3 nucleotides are TGTGCCAGCATTAGCACTAGCGATTATCAAGAGACCCAGTACTTC.

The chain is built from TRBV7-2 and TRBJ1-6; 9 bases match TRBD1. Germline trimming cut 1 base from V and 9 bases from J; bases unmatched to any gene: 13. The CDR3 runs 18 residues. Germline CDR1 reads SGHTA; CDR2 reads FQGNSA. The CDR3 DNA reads TGTGCCAGCAGCTTAGGGGGGACAGGGAGTTTAACGGGTTCACCCCTCCACTTT. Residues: CASSLGGTGSLTGSPLHF.

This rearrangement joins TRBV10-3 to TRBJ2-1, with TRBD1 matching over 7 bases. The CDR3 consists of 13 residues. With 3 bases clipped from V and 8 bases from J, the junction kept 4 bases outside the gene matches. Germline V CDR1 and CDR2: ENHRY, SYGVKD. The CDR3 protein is CAISDSRGHEQFF. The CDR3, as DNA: TGTGCCATCAGTGACTCGAGGGGGCATGAGCAGTTCTTC.

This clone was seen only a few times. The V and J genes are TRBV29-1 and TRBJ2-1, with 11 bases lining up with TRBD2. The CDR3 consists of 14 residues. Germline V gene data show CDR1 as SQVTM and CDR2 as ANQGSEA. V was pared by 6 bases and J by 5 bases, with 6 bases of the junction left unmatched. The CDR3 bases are TGCAGCGTGGTACTAGCGGGGGCTAACAATGAGCAGTTCTTC. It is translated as CSVVLAGANNEQFF.

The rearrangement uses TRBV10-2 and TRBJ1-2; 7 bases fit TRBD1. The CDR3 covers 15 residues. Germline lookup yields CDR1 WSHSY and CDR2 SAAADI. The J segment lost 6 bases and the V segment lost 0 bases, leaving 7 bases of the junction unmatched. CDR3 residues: CASSESVQGRHGYTF. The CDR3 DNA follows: TGCGCCAGCAGTGAGTCTGTACAGGGGAGGCATGGCTACACCTTC.

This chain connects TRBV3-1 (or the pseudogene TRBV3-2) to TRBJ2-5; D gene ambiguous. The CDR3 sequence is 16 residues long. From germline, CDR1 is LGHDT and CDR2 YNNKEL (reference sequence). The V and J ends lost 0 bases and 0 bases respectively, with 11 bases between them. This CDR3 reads CASSQDRRQYQETQYF. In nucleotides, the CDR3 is TGTGCCAGCAGCCAAGATCGAAGGCAGTACCAAGAGACCCAGTACTTC.

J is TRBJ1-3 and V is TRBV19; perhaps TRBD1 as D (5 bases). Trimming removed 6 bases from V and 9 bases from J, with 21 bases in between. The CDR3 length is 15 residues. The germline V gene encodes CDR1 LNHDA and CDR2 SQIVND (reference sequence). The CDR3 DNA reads TGTGCCAGTAGCGGCCGGCAGGGCGGAATAAGCACCATATATTTT. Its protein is CASSGRQGGISTIYF.